Shown below are 18 T cell receptor beta chains from a single sample sequenced in a study of beta chain features in type 1 diabetes. As every portion of the isolated RNA was reverse transcribed, the sequencing read expressed TCRB transcripts. Profiling relied on immunoSEQ multiplex PCR, and the TCRdb table lists in-frame clones only, not all of them. The sample lists 600,000 to 750,000 clones, around 12% occurring once. Study-wide results and limits: Among all four CD4+ subsets, Type 1 diabetes patients had TCRB CDR3s that were moderately but significantly shorter.

No antigen is known for these receptors. Specimen: naive CD4+ T cells from blood. These receptors were collected from a man aged 25-45 years with type 1 diabetes.

The chain is built from TRBV4-3 and TRBJ1-6; D is uncertain. V lost 6 bases and J 7 bases, leaving 7 bases between the germline ends. The length of the CDR3 is 12 residues. CDR1 LGHNA and CDR2 YSLEER come from the germline V gene. The CDR3 spells CASSRENSPLHF. CDR3 in DNA: TGCGCCAGCAGTCGAGAGAATTCACCCCTCCACTTT.

The V gene is TRBV18, the J gene TRBJ2-1; D remains ambiguous. The ends were cut back, 0 bases at V and 7 bases at J, with 10 bases in the middle. This CDR3 is built from 14 residues. Looked up from germline, CDR1 is KGHSH and CDR2 is LQKENI. CDR3 amino acids: CASSPPADRNEQFF. CDR3 DNA sequence: TGTGCCAGCTCACCACCGGCAGATCGAAATGAGCAGTTCTTC.

This clone was observed a handful of times. The chain uses TRBV11-2 and TRBJ2-1; no clear D. The CDR3 sequence is 14 residues long. CDR1 SGHAT and CDR2 FQNNGV come from the germline V gene. With 0 bases removed from V and 4 bases from J, the gap between germline ends came to 7 bases. CDR3 coding DNA: TGTGCCAGCAGCTTAGAGGGCAGTTACAATGAGCAGTTCTTC. This codes for CASSLEGSYNEQFF.

This clone appeared a few times. The same CDR3 also results from other DNA sequences found in this sample. The CDR3 sequence: CASSGQENTEAFF. The CDR3 DNA is TGTGCCAGCAGTGGCCAGGAGAACACTGAAGCTTTCTTT. The chain couples TRBV6-1 to TRBJ1-1, with D unresolved. The CDR3 is made up of 13 amino acids. Deletions cut 4 bases from V and 1 base from J, with 7 bases between. Germline lookup yields CDR1 MNHNS and CDR2 SASEGT.

The CDR3 nucleotides read TGTGCCAGCAGCGCCTTAACAGGGGCCAAAAACATTCAGTACTTC. It is translated as CASSALTGAKNIQYF. The V call is TRBV2, the J call TRBJ2-4; TRBD1 is a possible D gene (6 bases). The CDR3 length is 15 residues. Between the trimmed V and J ends, which lost 6 bases and 1 base, there was a span of 13 bases. Germline V gene sequence: CDR1 SNHLY, CDR2 FYNNEI. Together with reference TRBV2 and TRBJ2-4, the CDR3 gives the full variable domain: EPEVTQTPSHQVTQMGQEVILRCVPISNHLYFYWYRQILGQKVEFLVSFYNNEISEKSEIFDDQFSVERPDGSNFTLKIRSTKLEDSAMYFCASSALTGAKNIQYFGAGTRLSVL.

This clone showed up just a few times. CDR3 bases: TGTGCCAGTTCTAGGATGGTGGGCTCCAACACTGAAGCTTTCTTT. Translation gives CASSRMVGSNTEAFF. This sequence joins TRBV14 and TRBJ1-1; D not resolved. The germline gives CDR1 SGHDN, CDR2 FVKESK. The CDR3 totals 15 residues. V was clipped by 9 bases and J by 2 bases, with 19 bases between them.

The chain has TRBV10-3 and TRBJ1-2; D is uncertain. The germline V gene encodes CDR1 ENHRY and CDR2 SYGVKD. Deletions cut 6 bases from V and 7 bases from J, with 15 bases between. This CDR3 contains 13 residues. Here the CDR3 DNA reads TGTGCCATCAGAGAGGCGGCGGGTAGTGGCTACACCTTC. Residues: CAIREAAGSGYTF.

V is TRBV29-1 and J is TRBJ2-5; the match to TRBD1 covers 9 bases. Germline CDR1 is SQVTM and CDR2 is ANQGSEA. The CDR3 runs 13 residues. J lost 2 bases, V lost 8 bases, and 6 bases had no gene match. The CDR3 loop reads CSITGTGQETQYF. The CDR3 nucleotides read TGCAGCATTACCGGGACAGGGCAAGAGACCCAGTACTTC.

The V and J genes are TRBV9 and TRBJ1-1; TRBD1 agrees at 8 bases. There are 17 residues in the CDR3. V lost 3 bases and J lost 6; bases outside the gene matches: 16. Looked up from germline, CDR1 is SGDLS and CDR2 is YYNGEE. The CDR3 sequence is CASSEGRARQGIAEAFF. CDR3 sequence (DNA): TGTGCCAGCAGCGAGGGGAGGGCCCGACAGGGGATTGCTGAAGCTTTCTTT.

The rearrangement joins TRBV5-1 to TRBJ2-3; D ambiguous. The germline gives CDR1 SGHRS, CDR2 YFSETQ. The V gene lost 2 bases and the J gene lost 5 bases, with 6 bases spanning the gap. The CDR3 is 12 amino acids. In DNA, the CDR3 is TGCGCCAGCAGCTTCTTTCTAGATACGCAGTATTTT. Its protein is CASSFFLDTQYF. Based on the CDR3 plus reference TRBV5-1 and TRBJ2-3, the full variable domain is KAGVTQTPRYLIKTRGQQVTLSCSPISGHRSVSWYQQTPGQGLQFLFEYFSETQRNKGNFPGRFSGRQFSNSRSEMNVSTLELGDSALYLCASSFFLDTQYFGPGTRLTVL.

This clone has just a few counts. The chain couples TRBV6-6 to TRBJ1-1, with unresolved D. Germline V gene data show CDR1 as MNHNY and CDR2 as SVGAGI (reference sequence). The CDR3 sequence is 13 residues long. The V and J ends lost 5 bases and 6 bases respectively, with 13 bases between them. The CDR3 coding sequence is TGTGCCAGCAGTCCCCCAGTTTTCGCTGAAGCTTTCTTT. It translates to CASSPPVFAEAFF.

In this sample, this clone turned up once. The chain joins TRBV6-5 to TRBJ1-1, with 7 bases lining up with TRBD1. This CDR3 contains 15 residues. From germline, CDR1 is MNHEY and CDR2 SVGAGI. V shed 0 bases, J shed 7 bases, and the junction held 8 bases outside the gene matches. For the CDR3, the DNA is TGTGCCAGCAGTTACTCAAGCCAGGGGGGGATTGAAGCTTTCTTT. As protein: CASSYSSQGGIEAFF.

In its sample, this clone was seen a few times. J is TRBJ2-3 and V is TRBV18, with 8 bases that match TRBD1. This CDR3 contains 15 residues. V was clipped by 6 bases and J by 0 bases; unmatched bases: 5. Germline CDR1 and CDR2: KGHSH and LQKENI. In DNA, the CDR3 is TGTGCCAGCTCGGGCCGACAGGGGAGCACAGATACGCAGTATTTT. This sequence encodes CASSGRQGSTDTQYF. The full variable domain, with the rest looked up from reference TRBV18 and TRBJ2-3, is NAGVMQNPRHLVRRRGQEARLRCSPMKGHSHVYWYRQLPEEGLKFMVYLQKENIIDESGMPKERFSAEFPKEGPSILRIQQVVRGDSAAYFCASSGRQGSTDTQYFGPGTRLTVL.

V is TRBV29-1 and J is TRBJ1-2; no reliable D call. CDR1 is SQVTM and CDR2 is ANQGSEA in the germline V gene. This CDR3 spans 11 amino acids. V was cut by 7 bases and J by 2 bases, with 8 bases left in between. The chain's CDR3 is CSARENYGYTF. CDR3 nucleotide sequence: TGCAGCGCCCGCGAGAACTATGGCTACACCTTC. Full variable domain (rest looked up from reference TRBV29-1 and TRBJ1-2): SAVISQKPSRDICQRGTSLTIQCQVDSQVTMMFWYRQQPGQSLTLIATANQGSEATYESGFVIDKFPISRPNLTFSTLTVSNMSPEDSSIYLCSARENYGYTFGSGTRLTVV.

The table lists this clone with a few counts. The chain is built from TRBV7-2 and TRBJ2-1, with D possibly being TRBD1 (6 bases). The CDR3 totals 15 residues. Germline CDR1 SGHTA, CDR2 FQGNSA. V was cut by 0 bases and J by 2 bases, with 8 bases left in between. CDR3 DNA sequence: TGTGCCAGCAGCTTAGCCAGGGGACCCTACAATGAGCAGTTCTTC. It codes for CASSLARGPYNEQFF.

The rearrangement links TRBV2 to TRBJ2-7; tentatively, D is TRBD1 (6 bases). This CDR3 has 12 residues. Germline V gives CDR1 SNHLY, CDR2 FYNNEI. Trimming took off 6 bases at V and 2 bases at J, with 8 bases between the two ends. CDR3 loop: CASRAGAYEQYF. The CDR3 DNA is TGTGCCAGCAGAGCAGGGGCCTACGAGCAGTACTTC.

The J gene is TRBJ2-3, the V gene TRBV7-2; 7 positions match TRBD1. Looked up from germline, CDR1 is SGHTA and CDR2 is FQGNSA. This CDR3 contains 15 residues. V was clipped by 2 bases and J by 0 bases; unmatched bases: 2. DNA of the CDR3: TGTGCCAGCAGCTTAACGACAGGGAGCACAGATACGCAGTATTTT. This gives the protein CASSLTTGSTDTQYF.

The CDR3: CASSSQGASNSPLHF. DNA for the CDR3: TGTGCCAGTAGTTCACAGGGGGCGTCCAATTCACCCCTCCACTTT. The gene calls are TRBV19 and TRBJ1-6; 9 positions agree with TRBD1. With 5 bases clipped from V and 7 bases from J, the junction kept 6 bases outside the gene matches. The germline CDR1 and CDR2 sequences are LNHDA and SQIVND (reference sequence). The CDR3 extends over 15 amino acids.